Here is one T cell receptor (beta chain) with its context. The table came from immunoSEQ multiplex PCR; TCRdb's copy has only in-frame clones and leaves some out. The table lists 150,000 to 200,000 clones, 84% of them singletons, with around 9.9% in the top ten. These data belong to a study of blood T cell repertoires in COVID-19. In the study overall: The United States, Italy and Spain supplied acute and convalescent COVID-19 samples.

Losses at the gene ends were 6 bases for V and 8 bases for J; bases not matched to a gene: 12. Germline V CDR1 and CDR2: KGHSH, LQKENI. The CDR3 has 15 residues. The specimen was peripheral blood. V usage is TRBV18 and J usage is TRBJ1-4; 7 nucleotides match TRBD1. This TCR came from a man aged 65 to 85 with active or convalescent COVID-19. The DNA of the CDR3 is TGTGCCAGCTCCACCTCGACAGGGCCAGACGAAAAACTGTTTTTT. It is translated as CASSTSTGPDEKLFF.